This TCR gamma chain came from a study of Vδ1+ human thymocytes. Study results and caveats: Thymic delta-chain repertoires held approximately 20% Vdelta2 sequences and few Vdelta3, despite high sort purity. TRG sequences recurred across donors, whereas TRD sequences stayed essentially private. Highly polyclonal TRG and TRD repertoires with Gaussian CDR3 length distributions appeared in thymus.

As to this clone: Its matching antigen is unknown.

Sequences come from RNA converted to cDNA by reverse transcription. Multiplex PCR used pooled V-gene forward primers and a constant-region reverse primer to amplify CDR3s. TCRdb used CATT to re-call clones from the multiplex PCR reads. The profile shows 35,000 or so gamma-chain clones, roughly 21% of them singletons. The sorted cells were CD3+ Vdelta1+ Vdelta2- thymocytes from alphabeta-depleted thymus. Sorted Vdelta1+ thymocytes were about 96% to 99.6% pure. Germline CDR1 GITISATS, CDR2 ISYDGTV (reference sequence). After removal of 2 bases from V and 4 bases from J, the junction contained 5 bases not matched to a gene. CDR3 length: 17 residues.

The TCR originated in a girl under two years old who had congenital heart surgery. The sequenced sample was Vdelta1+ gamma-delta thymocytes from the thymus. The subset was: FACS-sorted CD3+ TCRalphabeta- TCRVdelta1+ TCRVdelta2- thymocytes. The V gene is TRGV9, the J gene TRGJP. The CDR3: CALWEGRQELGKKIKVF. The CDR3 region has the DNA TGTGCCTTGTGGGAGGGTCGCCAAGAGTTGGGCAAAAAAATCAAGGTATTT.